The rows below give T cell receptor beta chains drawn from one sample of a study of blood T cell repertoires in COVID-19. The assay was immunoSEQ multiplex PCR, and TCRdb's table has in-frame clones only and misses some. The data contain 250,000 to 300,000 clones, 75% to 90% of them singletons. Material for sequencing was peripheral blood. The origin of the receptors is a man younger than 45 with active or convalescent COVID-19. The CDR3 runs from the conserved cysteine through the conserved F or W. Each record gives: V gene, D gene, clone size, J gene, CDR3 DNA, CDR3 protein. D genes are given only for firm matches. Rows may omit the clone size; those that give it use once, few, many or a size class.

>TRBV12-3/TRBV12-4|NA|NA|TRBJ1-4
TGTGCCAGCAGCCAGAGTGGAGTGGAAAAACTGTTTTTT
CASSQSGVEKLFF
>TRBV28|NA|NA|TRBJ2-5
TGTGCCACTAATGCCTTCACGGAAGGGGGGACCCAGTACTTC
CATNAFTEGGTQYF
>TRBV11-2|TRBD2|NA|TRBJ2-3
TGTGCCAGCAAAGGGACTAGCGACCTCACAGATACGCAGTATTTT
CASKGTSDLTDTQYF
>TRBV4-1|NA|once|TRBJ1-1
TGCGCCAGCACCGGCGGGGGGCGCACTGAAGCTTTCTTT
CASTGGGRTEAFF
>TRBV3-1/TRBV3-2|TRBD1|few|TRBJ1-6
TGTGCCAGCAGCCACCAGCAAACAGGGGGGATAGTTGCACCCCTCCACTTT
CASSHQQTGGIVAPLHF
>TRBV21-1|NA|NA|TRBJ1-1
TGTGCCAGCAGCAAAACTACAGGGTTCACTGAAGCTTTCTTT
CASSKTTGFTEAFF
>TRBV29-1|NA|NA|TRBJ1-3
TGCAGCGTGGCCGAGGGTGCGGGCGCAATTGACACCATATATTTT
CSVAEGAGAIDTIYF
>TRBV30|NA|NA|TRBJ1-5
TGTGCCTGGAGTGTACTGGGGGAGGGTCAGCCCCAGCATTTT
CAWSVLGEGQPQHF
>TRBV18|NA|NA|TRBJ2-5
TGTGCCAGCTCACCACCTCCAGGGGCCGAGACCCAGTACTTC
CASSPPPGAETQYF
>TRBV6-2/TRBV6-3|NA|NA|TRBJ1-4
TGTGCCAGCAGTTACACCCCGCAAGGGAGAGAAAAACTGTTTTTT
CASSYTPQGREKLFF
>TRBV5-1|TRBD2|NA|TRBJ2-3
TGCGCCAGCAGCTTGAGCGGGGGGGCTTTCTCCCCAGATACGCAGTATTTT
CASSLSGGAFSPDTQYF
>TRBV2|TRBD2|NA|TRBJ2-5
TGTGCCAGCAGCTTAGCGGGGGACCAAGAGACCCAGTACTTC
CASSLAGDQETQYF
>TRBV5-4|TRBD1|NA|TRBJ1-1
TGTGCCAGCAGCGTCCGACAGGGGATGAACACTGAAGCTTTCTTT
CASSVRQGMNTEAFF
>TRBV9|TRBD1|NA|TRBJ1-2
TGTGCCAGCAGCGCCCGGGACAGAGGCGGCTACACCTTC
CASSARDRGGYTF
>TRBV6-5|TRBD1|few|TRBJ2-3
TGTGCCAGCAGGGAGGACAGGGGGGTACAGGATACGCAGTATTTT
CASREDRGVQDTQYF
>TRBV12-3/TRBV12-4|NA|NA|TRBJ2-1
TGTGCCAGCAGTTTCGGGTACCTTCAAGAGCAGTTCTTC
CASSFGYLQEQFF
>TRBV19|TRBD1|NA|TRBJ2-7
TGTGCCAGTAGTATAGCGGGCCAGGGGGCTTTCGAGCAGTACTTC
CASSIAGQGAFEQYF
>TRBV10-3|TRBD2|NA|TRBJ2-3
TGTGCCATCAGTGTTAGCGGGGGGGGAAATACGCAGTATTTT
CAISVSGGGNTQYF
>TRBV6-5|NA|NA|TRBJ1-6
TGTGCCAGCAGGGTTGGGACAACCTATAATTCACCCCTCCACTTT
CASRVGTTYNSPLHF
>TRBV19|NA|NA|TRBJ1-5
TGTGCCAGTTTGGGGGGAGGCTTTAGCAATCAGCCCCAGCATTTT
CASLGGGFSNQPQHF
>TRBV2|NA|NA|TRBJ2-3
TGTGCCAGCAGACTTCGGGGGTTGGGGATTACAGATACGCAGTATTTT
CASRLRGLGITDTQYF
>TRBV9|TRBD2|once|TRBJ2-5
TGTGCCAGCAGCGTAGGTTTAGGATGGGAGGGTGAGACCCAGTACTTC
CASSVGLGWEGETQYF
>TRBV7-6|TRBD1|NA|TRBJ1-1
TGTGCCAGCAGCGAAATTGGGACAGAGAGGCTGAACACTGAAGCTTTCTTT
CASSEIGTERLNTEAFF
>TRBV15|TRBD1|NA|TRBJ1-4
TGTGCCACCAGCAGACCGACAGGGTCACTGTTTTTT
CATSRPTGSLFF
>TRBV7-2|NA|NA|TRBJ2-5
TGTGCCAGCAGCTTATCCGTCTCTGAGACCCAGTACTTC
CASSLSVSETQYF
>TRBV25-1|TRBD1|NA|TRBJ1-2
TGTGCCAGCAGTGAGGGGACAGGGGTGGGCTACACCTTC
CASSEGTGVGYTF
>TRBV3-1/TRBV3-2|NA|once|TRBJ1-2
TGTGCCAGCAGCCAATCTGTCGGGGAGGGCTATGGCTACACCTTC
CASSQSVGEGYGYTF
>TRBV6-1|NA|NA|TRBJ2-1
TGTGCCAGCAGTGAAGTGTGGGGGCGAATATTGATCAACTACAATGAGCAGTTCTTC
CASSEVWGRILINYNEQFF
>TRBV2|TRBD1|NA|TRBJ1-4
TGTGCCAGCCGATATAGTGGACCGGGACAGGGACCTGCAACTAATGAAAAACTGTTTTTT
CASRYSGPGQGPATNEKLFF
>TRBV2|NA|NA|TRBJ1-6
TGTGCCAGCACCGCACGGGCAGGGTCCACCTATAATTCACCCCTCCACTTT
CASTARAGSTYNSPLHF
>TRBV12-5|TRBD1|NA|TRBJ1-1
TGTGCTAGTACAGGGGGCATGAACACTGAAGCTTTCTTT
CASTGGMNTEAFF
>TRBV5-1|NA|NA|TRBJ1-1
TGCGCCAGCAGCTTGGACAGGGTTGAAGCTTTCTTT
CASSLDRVEAFF
>TRBV30|NA|NA|TRBJ2-7
TGTGCCTGGAGTGTAAGTAGCTACGAGCAGTACTTC
CAWSVSSYEQYF
>TRBV6-5|NA|NA|TRBJ1-2
TGTGCCAGCGGAACCAGGGACTATGGCTACACCTTC
CASGTRDYGYTF
>TRBV7-9|NA|NA|TRBJ2-1
TGTGCCAGCAGCTTAGGACAGCACAATGAGCAGTTCTTC
CASSLGQHNEQFF
>TRBV11-2|NA|NA|TRBJ2-7
TGTGCCAGCGGTGGCTTCGCCTCCGAGCAGTACTTC
CASGGFASEQYF
>TRBV6-5|NA|NA|TRBJ1-2
TGTGCCAGCAGTTACGACAGTAGGAACTATGGCTACACCTTC
CASSYDSRNYGYTF
>TRBV4-1|TRBD2|NA|TRBJ2-3
TGCGCCAGCAGCCAGTTAGCGGGGGGGGTCGCCTTCTTTTACACAGATACGCAGTATTTT
CASSQLAGGVAFFYTDTQYF
>TRBV3-1/TRBV3-2|TRBD1|NA|TRBJ2-7
TGTGCCAGCAGAGCACAGGGGCGGTACGAGCAGTACTTC
CASRAQGRYEQYF
>TRBV20-1|NA|NA|TRBJ2-7
TGCAGTGCTAGTGTTCAGGGGCTCACCCTAGTTGAGCAGTACTTC
CSASVQGLTLVEQYF
>TRBV6-5|NA|NA|TRBJ2-4
TGTGCCAGCTCTGGGCCCGGGGGTTCCAAAAACATTCAGTACTTC
CASSGPGGSKNIQYF
>TRBV6-2/TRBV6-3|NA|NA|TRBJ2-3
TGTGCCAGCAGTTACTCCCGGGTTGAATTACTTACAGATACGCAGTATTTT
CASSYSRVELLTDTQYF
>TRBV2|NA|NA|TRBJ2-7
TGTGCCAGCAGTGAATCTTCTCAGGGTGTAAGCTACGAGCAGTACTTC
CASSESSQGVSYEQYF
>TRBV7-2|NA|NA|TRBJ1-2
TGTGCCAGCAGCTTTCAGGTGTATGGCTACACCTTC
CASSFQVYGYTF
>TRBV6-1|NA|NA|TRBJ2-7
TGTGCCAGCAGTGACCGGGACTTAAAGGACGAGCAGTACTTC
CASSDRDLKDEQYF
>TRBV18|TRBD2|NA|TRBJ2-5
TGTGCCAGCTCACCACCTCTCGGGCTAGCGGGGGAAGGGGAGACCCAGTACTTC
CASSPPLGLAGEGETQYF
>TRBV4-1|NA|NA|TRBJ1-2
TGCGCCAGCAGCCAAGGGGACATAACTAACTATGGCTACACCTTC
CASSQGDITNYGYTF
>TRBV4-1|TRBD2|once|TRBJ2-7
TGCGCCAGCAGCCAAAGCGGGGGGGCGGGTAAATACGAGCAGTACTTC
CASSQSGGAGKYEQYF
>TRBV7-9|NA|NA|TRBJ1-1
TGTGCCAGCAGCCCGCGCCCCCTACAGGGAACAGAAGCTTTCTTT
CASSPRPLQGTEAFF
>TRBV23-1|NA|NA|TRBJ1-5
TGCGCCAGCAGTCAATCCCAAGGACAGAATAGCAATCAGCCCCAGCATTTT
CASSQSQGQNSNQPQHF
>TRBV7-9|TRBD2|NA|TRBJ2-1
TGTGCCAGCAGCTCCGGACTAGTCATCTACAATGAGCAGTTCTTC
CASSSGLVIYNEQFF
>TRBV6-5|NA|NA|TRBJ2-3
TGTGCCAGCAGTTCGGGGGGCCCCAGCACAGATACGCAGTATTTT
CASSSGGPSTDTQYF
>TRBV9|TRBD2|NA|TRBJ2-1
TGTGCCAGCAGCGTAGGATCCGGGGGGGCGGCGGTTGAGCAGTTCTTC
CASSVGSGGAAVEQFF